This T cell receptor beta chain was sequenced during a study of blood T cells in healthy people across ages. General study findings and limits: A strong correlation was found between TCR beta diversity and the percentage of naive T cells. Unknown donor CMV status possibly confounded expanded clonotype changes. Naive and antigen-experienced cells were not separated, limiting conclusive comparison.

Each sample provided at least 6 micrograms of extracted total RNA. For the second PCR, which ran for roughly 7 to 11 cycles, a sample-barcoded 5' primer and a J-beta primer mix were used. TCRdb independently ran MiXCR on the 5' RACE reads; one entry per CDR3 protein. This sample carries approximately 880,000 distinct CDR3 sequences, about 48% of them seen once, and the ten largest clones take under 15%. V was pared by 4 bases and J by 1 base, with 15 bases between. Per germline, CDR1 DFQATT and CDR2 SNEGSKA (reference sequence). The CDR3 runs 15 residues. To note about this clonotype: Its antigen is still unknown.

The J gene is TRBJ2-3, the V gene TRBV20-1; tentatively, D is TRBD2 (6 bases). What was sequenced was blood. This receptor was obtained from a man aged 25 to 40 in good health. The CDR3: CSATAELARTDTQYF. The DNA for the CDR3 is TGCAGTGCTACCGCAGAACTAGCCCGCACAGATACGCAGTATTTT.